Presented here are 13 T cell receptor beta chains from one specimen sequenced in a study of blood T cell repertoires in COVID-19. Measured with immunoSEQ multiplex PCR; TCRdb has only the in-frame clones, and not every one. The sample carries about 210,000 clones, under 90% recorded once. Sequenced input: PBMCs or T cells enriched from blood (not recorded which). These receptors came from a woman aged 50 to 60 with acute COVID-19.

V usage is TRBV3-1 (or the pseudogene TRBV3-2) and J usage is TRBJ2-3; the match to TRBD2 covers 11 bases. Trimming removed 6 bases from V and 2 bases from J; junction bases left unmatched: 16. Germline V lookup: CDR1 LGHDT, CDR2 YNNKEL (reference sequence). CDR3 size: 19 residues. Here the CDR3 reads CASSPNLQTSGASTDTQYF. CDR3 in DNA: TGTGCCAGCAGTCCAAACCTCCAGACTAGCGGGGCCTCCACAGATACGCAGTATTTT.

The chain recombines TRBV28 with TRBJ1-5; D uncertain. The CDR3 runs to 17 residues. From germline, CDR1 is MDHEN and CDR2 SYDVKM. Trimming cost V 5 bases and J 1 base, with 18 bases left between them. The DNA of the CDR3 is TGTGCCAGCAGTGTCCGAACTCTGGGCACGAGCAATCAGCCCCAGCATTTT. Protein sequence: CASSVRTLGTSNQPQHF.

This clone has just one count. This sequence joins TRBV19 and TRBJ2-3, with 10 bases aligning to TRBD2. Germline loops: CDR1 LNHDA, CDR2 SQIVND (reference sequence). The CDR3 is made up of 15 amino acids. V dropped 9 bases and J dropped 4; count of bases not matched to a gene: 10. The CDR3 loop is CASKFTTSGSDTQYF. The CDR3 nucleotides are TGTGCCAGCAAATTCACGACTAGCGGGTCAGATACGCAGTATTTT.

The genes are TRBV7-9 and TRBJ1-5; no clear D gene. V lost 0 bases and J lost 2, with 14 bases in between. Germline loops: CDR1 SEHNR, CDR2 FQNEAQ (reference sequence). The CDR3 has 17 residues. CDR3: CASSLALGNPGNQPQHF. Here the CDR3 DNA reads TGTGCCAGCAGCTTAGCCCTGGGCAATCCGGGCAATCAGCCCCAGCATTTT.

V gene TRBV11-2 combines with J gene TRBJ2-1, with TRBD1 identical over 7 bases. Germline V lookup: CDR1 SGHAT, CDR2 FQNNGV. The CDR3 sequence is 12 residues long. V shed 5 bases and J 8 bases; nucleotides not matched to a gene: 3. CDR3 residues: CASSEQGYEQFF. The CDR3 DNA reads TGTGCCAGCAGCGAACAGGGGTATGAGCAGTTCTTC.

This chain uses TRBV23-1 with TRBJ2-3, with D maybe TRBD2 (5 bases). TRBV23-1 is marked as an open reading frame, function uncertain. Trimming removed 0 bases from V and 1 base from J, with 14 bases in between. This CDR3 contains 17 residues. This chain's CDR3 is CASSQSGRQYCTDTQYF. DNA for the CDR3: TGCGCCAGCAGTCAATCTGGGAGACAATATTGCACAGATACGCAGTATTTT.

This clone came up once. This sequence joins TRBV7-2 and TRBJ1-2, with D hard to call. Germline CDR1 reads SGHTA; CDR2 reads FQGNSA. This CDR3 region has 13 residues. V dropped 3 bases and J dropped 2 bases, with 7 bases sitting between them. This CDR3 reads CASSLRSNYGYTF. CDR3 nucleotide sequence: TGTGCCAGCAGCTTGCGGTCCAACTATGGCTACACCTTC.

The genes are TRBV28 and TRBJ1-6; unclear D gene. Germline V gene lookup returns CDR1 MDHEN and CDR2 SYDVKM. The CDR3 is made up of 15 amino acids. V lost 2 bases to trimming and J lost 9 bases, with 14 bases between them. Written as DNA, the CDR3 is TGTGCCAGCAGTTTAACAGCTGGTTCTGGTTCACCCCTCCACTTT. It is translated as CASSLTAGSGSPLHF.

The rearrangement uses TRBV23-1 and TRBJ2-3; D possibly corresponds to TRBD2 (5 bases). TRBV23-1 is placed among ORFs of uncertain function. Trimming pared 1 base from V and 6 bases from J, leaving 20 bases between. This CDR3 is 17 amino acids long. The CDR3 nucleotides read TGCGCCAGCAGTCAATTGTTCTTCGGACGGGGTATTGATACGCAGTATTTT. Its protein is CASSQLFFGRGIDTQYF.

The chain links TRBV4-3 to TRBJ2-4; 13 nucleotides align to TRBD2. The junction had 16 bases not matched to a gene; V was cut back by 0 bases and J by 8 bases. Germline CDR1 and CDR2: LGHNA and YSLEER. CDR3 length: 20 residues. The CDR3 here is CASSQDSWTSGSVRDYIQYF. CDR3 nucleotides: TGCGCCAGCAGCCAAGATAGCTGGACTAGCGGGAGTGTCCGTGATTACATTCAGTACTTC.

The chain joins TRBV3-1 (or the pseudogene TRBV3-2) to TRBJ2-7; weak D call: TRBD1 (6 bases). V lost 1 base and J lost 6, with 7 bases in between. Germline CDR1 is LGHDT and CDR2 is YNNKEL (reference sequence). The CDR3 spans 12 residues. In DNA, the CDR3 is TGTGCCAGCAGCCAAGTGGACAGCGAGCAGTACTTC. It encodes CASSQVDSEQYF.

The chain carries TRBV5-8 and TRBJ2-1; 10 nucleotides match TRBD2. The CDR3 has 18 amino acids. After removal of 5 bases from V and 7 bases from J, the junction contained 18 bases not matched to a gene. Germline CDR1 SGHTS, CDR2 YDEGEE. In DNA, the CDR3 is TGTGCCAGCAGACCTAGCGGGAGTTTTTCCGCCGGTCTGAATGAGCAGTTCTTC. Translated: CASRPSGSFSAGLNEQFF.

A few counts support this clone. The gene calls are TRBV5-8 and TRBJ2-3; 9 bases are shared with TRBD2. The CDR3 consists of 15 residues. Germline CDR1 is SGHTS and CDR2 is YDEGEE. The V segment lost 0 bases and the J segment 3 bases; nucleotides outside the gene matches: 2. The CDR3 here is CASSLVAGATDTQYF. In DNA form, the CDR3 reads TGTGCCAGCAGCTTGGTAGCGGGAGCGACAGATACGCAGTATTTT.